This TCR beta chain was sequenced in a study of blood T cell repertoires in COVID-19. Study overall: The samples span acute and convalescent COVID-19 from the United States, Italy and Spain. T cells, B-cell-depleted T cells, or PBMCs provided the cDNA or gDNA that served as material.

Original analysis: Amplification of reference gene primers was used by the study to estimate nucleated cell counts. Sequencing used immunoSEQ multiplex PCR; TCRdb keeps in-frame clones, though not all of them. That table gives V, J and clone size, and the DNA gave D and trimming. The top ten clones hold 7.8% of a sample with about 200,000 clones, roughly 80% of them seen once. This CDR3 comprises 11 residues. Deletions cut 1 base from V and 10 bases from J, with 7 bases between. Germline values: CDR1 KGHDR, CDR2 SFDVKD. Material: peripheral blood. This TCR was recovered from a woman aged 55 to 70 with COVID-19, enrolled during active disease. The chain recombines TRBV24-1 with TRBJ2-7; D is possibly TRBD1 (6 bases). DNA of the CDR3: TGTGCCACCAGTGATTTCAGGGGTCAGTACTTC. It yields the protein CATSDFRGQYF.